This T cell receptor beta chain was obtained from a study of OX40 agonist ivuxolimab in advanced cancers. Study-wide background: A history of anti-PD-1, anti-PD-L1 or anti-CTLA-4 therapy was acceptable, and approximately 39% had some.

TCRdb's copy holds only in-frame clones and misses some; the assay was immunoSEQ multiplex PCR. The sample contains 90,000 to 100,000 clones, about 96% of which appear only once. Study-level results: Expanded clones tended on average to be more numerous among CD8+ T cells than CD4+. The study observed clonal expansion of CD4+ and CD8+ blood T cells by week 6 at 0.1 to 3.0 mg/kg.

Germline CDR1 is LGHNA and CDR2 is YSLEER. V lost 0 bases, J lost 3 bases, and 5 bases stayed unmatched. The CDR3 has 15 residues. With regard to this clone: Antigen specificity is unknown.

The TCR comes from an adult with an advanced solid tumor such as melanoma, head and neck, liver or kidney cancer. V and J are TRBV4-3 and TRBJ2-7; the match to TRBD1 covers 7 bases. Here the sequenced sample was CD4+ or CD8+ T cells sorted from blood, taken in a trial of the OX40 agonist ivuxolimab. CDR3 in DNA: TGCGCCAGCAGCCAAGATGATGGGGACAGCTACGAGCAGTACTTC. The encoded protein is CASSQDDGDSYEQYF.